A selection of T cell receptor beta chains follows, all from one sample in a study of cytomegalovirus exposure and HLA in healthy donors. The repertoire was sequenced with immunoSEQ multiplex PCR; TCRdb's copy has only in-frame clones and lacks some. The sample records 140,000 or so clones, approximately 9% being singletons. Sequencing was done on a sample of PBMCs. These receptors originate from a male donor in good health and CMV-seronegative. CDR3s include the opening cysteine and the closing phenylalanine or tryptophan. The D gene is left open where the match is weak. The listing skips clone size in some rows; elsewhere it reads once, few, many or a size class.

>TRBD1|TRBV4-2|TRBJ2-2|few
CASSQDPQQGSTGELFF
TGTGCCAGCAGCCAAGATCCCCAACAGGGGTCCACCGGGGAGCTGTTTTTT
>NA|TRBV7-9|TRBJ2-7|few
CASSDKGDTAYEQYF
TGTGCCAGCAGCGACAAAGGGGACACTGCCTACGAGCAGTACTTC
>NA|TRBV10-3|TRBJ2-3|NA
CAISESVADTQYF
TGTGCCATCAGTGAGTCGGTGGCTGATACGCAGTATTTT
>NA|TRBV7-9|TRBJ2-1|few
CASSLATGRHEQFF
TGTGCCAGCAGCTTAGCCACAGGGCGCCATGAGCAGTTCTTC
>NA|TRBV9|TRBJ2-3|few
CASSVQLGASETTDTQYF
TGTGCCAGCAGCGTTCAGTTAGGAGCTAGCGAGACCACAGATACGCAGTATTTT
>TRBD2|TRBV7-9|TRBJ2-3|few
CASSLISSGRGTDTQYF
TGTGCCAGCAGCTTAATATCTAGCGGGAGGGGGACAGATACGCAGTATTTT
>NA|TRBV27|TRBJ1-5|few
CASSSSRYRGSNQPQHF
TGTGCCAGCAGTTCATCTCGCTATCGGGGTAGCAATCAGCCCCAGCATTTT
>NA|TRBV7-2|TRBJ1-1|few
CASSYEQPVGAFF
TGTGCCAGCAGCTACGAACAACCCGTGGGCGCTTTCTTT
>NA|TRBV7-2|TRBJ1-1|few
CASSLRGTTEAFF
TGTGCCAGCAGCCTCAGGGGTACCACTGAAGCTTTCTTT
>NA|TRBV7-2|TRBJ2-7|NA
CASTPSRGAYEQYF
TGTGCCAGCACCCCCTCCCGGGGGGCGTACGAGCAGTACTTC
>TRBD1|TRBV27|TRBJ2-7|few
CASSLSKGTGALEQYF
TGTGCCAGCAGTTTATCGAAGGGGACAGGGGCGCTTGAGCAGTACTTC
>TRBD2|TRBV5-4|TRBJ2-1|few
CASSLGREGFNEQFF
TGTGCCAGCAGCTTGGGGCGGGAGGGTTTTAATGAGCAGTTCTTC
>TRBD1|TRBV5-1|TRBJ2-2|NA
CASSSDRGQTGELFF
TGCGCCAGCAGCTCCGACAGGGGGCAAACCGGGGAGCTGTTTTTT
>TRBD1|TRBV7-9|TRBJ2-2|few
CASSLAAGQGTGELFF
TGTGCCAGCAGCTTAGCAGCGGGACAGGGCACCGGGGAGCTGTTTTTT
>NA|TRBV29-1|TRBJ2-5|once
CSVEDPPKGQYF
TGCAGCGTTGAAGATCCCCCCAAGGGGCAGTACTTC
>TRBD1|TRBV10-3|TRBJ2-7|NA
CATDGSPGGSEQYF
TGTGCCACGGACGGCTCCCCAGGGGGCAGCGAGCAGTACTTC
>NA|TRBV5-8|TRBJ1-4|few
CASSLRRFEKLFF
TGTGCCAGCAGCTTGCGCAGGTTCGAAAAACTGTTTTTT
>NA|TRBV4-3|TRBJ1-1|few
CASSQDTATEAFF
TGCGCCAGCAGCCAAGATACCGCGACTGAAGCTTTCTTT
>TRBD1|TRBV11-3|TRBJ2-2|few
CASRPYRGTGELFF
TGTGCCAGCAGACCCTACAGGGGGACCGGGGAGCTGTTTTTT
>NA|TRBV29-1|TRBJ1-2|few
CSVVDEKGQGPNYGYTF
TGCAGCGTTGTAGATGAAAAGGGTCAGGGGCCAAACTATGGCTACACCTTC